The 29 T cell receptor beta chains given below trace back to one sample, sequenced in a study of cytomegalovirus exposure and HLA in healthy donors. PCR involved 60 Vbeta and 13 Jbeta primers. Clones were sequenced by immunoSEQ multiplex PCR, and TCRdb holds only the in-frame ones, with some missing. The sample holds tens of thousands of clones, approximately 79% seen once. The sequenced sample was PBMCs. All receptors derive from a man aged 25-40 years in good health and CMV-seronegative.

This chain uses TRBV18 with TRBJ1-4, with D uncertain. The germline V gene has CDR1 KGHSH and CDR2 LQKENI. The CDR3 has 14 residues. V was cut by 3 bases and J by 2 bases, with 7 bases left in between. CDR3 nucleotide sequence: TGTGCCAGCTCACCTCTTGGCACTAATGAAAAACTGTTTTTT. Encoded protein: CASSPLGTNEKLFF.

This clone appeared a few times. CDR3 loop: CSARPQETQYF. CDR3 nucleotide sequence: TGCAGTGCGCGTCCCCAAGAGACCCAGTACTTC. The chain recombines TRBV20-1 with TRBJ2-5; the D is unclear. Germline V lookup: CDR1 DFQATT, CDR2 SNEGSKA (reference sequence). There are 11 residues in the CDR3. V lost 6 bases and J 1 base, leaving 6 bases between the germline ends.

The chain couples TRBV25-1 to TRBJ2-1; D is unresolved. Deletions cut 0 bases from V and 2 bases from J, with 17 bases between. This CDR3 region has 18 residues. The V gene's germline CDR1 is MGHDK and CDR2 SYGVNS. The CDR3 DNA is TGTGCCAGCAGTGAATATATAGCATCTCAGACTGCCTACAATGAGCAGTTCTTC. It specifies CASSEYIASQTAYNEQFF.

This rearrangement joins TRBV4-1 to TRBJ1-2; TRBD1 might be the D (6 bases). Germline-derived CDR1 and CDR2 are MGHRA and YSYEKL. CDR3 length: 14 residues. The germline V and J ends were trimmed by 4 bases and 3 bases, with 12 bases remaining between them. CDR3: CASSPLGGHYGYTF. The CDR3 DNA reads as TGCGCCAGCAGCCCACTAGGGGGACACTATGGCTACACCTTC.

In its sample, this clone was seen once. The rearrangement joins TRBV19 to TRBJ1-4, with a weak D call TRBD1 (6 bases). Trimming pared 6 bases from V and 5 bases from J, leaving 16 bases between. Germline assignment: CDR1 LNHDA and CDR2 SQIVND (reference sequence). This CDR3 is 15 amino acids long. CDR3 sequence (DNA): TGTGCCAGTAGCACCTCAGGGGCCACAAATGAAAAACTGTTTTTT. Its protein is CASSTSGATNEKLFF.

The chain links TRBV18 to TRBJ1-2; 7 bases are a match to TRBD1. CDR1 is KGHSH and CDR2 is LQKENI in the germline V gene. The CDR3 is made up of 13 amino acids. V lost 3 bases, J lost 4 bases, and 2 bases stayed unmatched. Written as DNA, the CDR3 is TGTGCCAGCTCACCTGACAGGGCCTATGGCTACACCTTC. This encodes CASSPDRAYGYTF.

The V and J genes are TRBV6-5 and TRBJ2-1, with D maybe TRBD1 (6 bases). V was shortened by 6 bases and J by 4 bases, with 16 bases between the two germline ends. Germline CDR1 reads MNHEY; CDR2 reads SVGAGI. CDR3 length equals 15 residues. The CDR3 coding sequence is TGTGCCAGCAGCCCCGGGACACAAACGTACAATGAGCAGTTCTTC. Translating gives CASSPGTQTYNEQFF.

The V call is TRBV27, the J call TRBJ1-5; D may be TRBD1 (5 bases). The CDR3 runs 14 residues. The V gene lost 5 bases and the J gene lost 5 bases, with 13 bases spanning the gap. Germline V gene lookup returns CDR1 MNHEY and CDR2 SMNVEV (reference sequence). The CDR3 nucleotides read TGTGCCAGCAGTCCCCTCACGGGGGATCAGCCCCAGCATTTT. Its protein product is CASSPLTGDQPQHF.

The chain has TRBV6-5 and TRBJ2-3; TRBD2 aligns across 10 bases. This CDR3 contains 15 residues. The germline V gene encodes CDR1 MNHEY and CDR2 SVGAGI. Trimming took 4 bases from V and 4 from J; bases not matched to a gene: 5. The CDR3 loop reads CASSWVAGGSDTQYF. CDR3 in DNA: TGTGCCAGCAGTTGGGTAGCGGGGGGTTCAGATACGCAGTATTTT.

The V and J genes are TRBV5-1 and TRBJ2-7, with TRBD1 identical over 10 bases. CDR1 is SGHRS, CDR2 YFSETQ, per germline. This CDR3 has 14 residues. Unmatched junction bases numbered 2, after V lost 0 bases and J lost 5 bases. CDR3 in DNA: TGCGCCAGCAGCTTGGTGGGACAGGGGAACGAGCAGTACTTC. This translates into CASSLVGQGNEQYF. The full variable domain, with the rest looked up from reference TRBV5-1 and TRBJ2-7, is KAGVTQTPRYLIKTRGQQVTLSCSPISGHRSVSWYQQTPGQGLQFLFEYFSETQRNKGNFPGRFSGRQFSNSRSEMNVSTLELGDSALYLCASSLVGQGNEQYFGPGTRLTVT.

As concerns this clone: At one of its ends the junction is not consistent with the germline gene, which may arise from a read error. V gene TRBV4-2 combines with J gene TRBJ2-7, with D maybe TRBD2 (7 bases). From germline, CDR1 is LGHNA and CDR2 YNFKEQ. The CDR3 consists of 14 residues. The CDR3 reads CASSQDIRRGAGDF. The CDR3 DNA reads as TGTGCCAGCAGCCAGGACATCCGTCGGGGGGCAGGGGACTTC.

CDR3 coding DNA: TGTGCCACCATCAAAAACAGACAGCGAAGAGTCATGAACACTGAAGCTTTCTTT. Translation: CATIKNRQRRVMNTEAFF. The chain combines TRBV15 with TRBJ1-1; possibly TRBD1 for D (5 bases). V lost 7 bases to trimming and J lost 0 bases, with 24 bases between them. Germline-derived CDR1 and CDR2 are LNHNV and YYDKDF (reference sequence). CDR3 length: 18 residues.

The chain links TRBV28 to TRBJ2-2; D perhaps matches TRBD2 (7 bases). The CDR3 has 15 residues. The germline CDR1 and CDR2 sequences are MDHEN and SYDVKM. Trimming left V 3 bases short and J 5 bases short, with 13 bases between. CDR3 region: CASSFRGARTGELFF. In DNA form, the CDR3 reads TGTGCCAGCAGTTTCCGGGGGGCTCGGACCGGGGAGCTGTTTTTT.

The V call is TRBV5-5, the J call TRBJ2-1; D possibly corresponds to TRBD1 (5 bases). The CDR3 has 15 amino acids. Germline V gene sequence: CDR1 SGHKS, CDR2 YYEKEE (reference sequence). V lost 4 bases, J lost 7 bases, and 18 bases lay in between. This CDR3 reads CASSLGAQVWNEQFF. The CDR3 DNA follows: TGTGCCAGCAGCCTTGGAGCACAGGTCTGGAATGAGCAGTTCTTC. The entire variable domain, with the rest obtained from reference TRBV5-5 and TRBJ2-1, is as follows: DAGVTQSPTHLIKTRGQQVTLRCSPISGHKSVSWYQQVLGQGPQFIFQYYEKEERGRGNFPDRFSARQFPNYSSELNVNALLLGDSALYLCASSLGAQVWNEQFFGPGTRLTVL.

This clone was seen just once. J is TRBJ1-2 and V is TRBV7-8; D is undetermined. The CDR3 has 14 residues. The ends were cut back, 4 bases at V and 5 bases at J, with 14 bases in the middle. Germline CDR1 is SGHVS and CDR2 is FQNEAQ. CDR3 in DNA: TGTGCCAGCAGCTCTCGCGGAACTTTTTATGGCTACACCTTC. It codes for CASSSRGTFYGYTF.

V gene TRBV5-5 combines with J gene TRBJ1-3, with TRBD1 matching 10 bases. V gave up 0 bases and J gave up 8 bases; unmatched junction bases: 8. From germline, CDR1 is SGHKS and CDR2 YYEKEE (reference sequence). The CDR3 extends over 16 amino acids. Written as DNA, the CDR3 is TGTGCCAGCAGCTTGGGAGCGGGACAGGGGTTGGACACCATATATTTT. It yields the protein CASSLGAGQGLDTIYF.

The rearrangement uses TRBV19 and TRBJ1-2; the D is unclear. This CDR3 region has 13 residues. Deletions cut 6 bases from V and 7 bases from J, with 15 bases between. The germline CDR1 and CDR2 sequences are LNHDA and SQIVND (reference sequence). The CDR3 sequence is CASRPPGLAGYTF. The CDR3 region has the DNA TGTGCCAGTAGACCGCCCGGGTTGGCTGGCTACACCTTC.

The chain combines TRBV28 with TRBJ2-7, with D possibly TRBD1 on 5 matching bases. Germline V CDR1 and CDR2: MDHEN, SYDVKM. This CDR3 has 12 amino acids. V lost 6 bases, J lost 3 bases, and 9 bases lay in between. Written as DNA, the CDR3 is TGTGCCAGCAGCGGCAGGGACTACGAGCAGTACTTC. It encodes CASSGRDYEQYF. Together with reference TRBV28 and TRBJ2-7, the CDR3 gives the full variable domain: DVKVTQSSRYLVKRTGEKVFLECVQDMDHENMFWYRQDPGLGLRLIYFSYDVKMKEKGDIPEGYSVSREKKERFSLILESASTNQTSMYLCASSGRDYEQYFGPGTRLTVT.

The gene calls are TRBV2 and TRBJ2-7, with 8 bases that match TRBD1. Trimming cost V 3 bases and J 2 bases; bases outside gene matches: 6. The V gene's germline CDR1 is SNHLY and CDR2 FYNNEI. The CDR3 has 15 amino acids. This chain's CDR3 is CASSEPGQVPYEQYF. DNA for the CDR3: TGTGCCAGCAGTGAGCCGGGACAGGTACCCTACGAGCAGTACTTC.

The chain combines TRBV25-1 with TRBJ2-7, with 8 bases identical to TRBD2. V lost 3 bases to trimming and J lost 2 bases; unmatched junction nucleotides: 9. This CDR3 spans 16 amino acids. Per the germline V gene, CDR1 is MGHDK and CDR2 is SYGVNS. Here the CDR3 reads CASSEGSGTRTYEQYF. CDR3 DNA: TGTGCCAGCAGTGAGGGTAGCGGGACAAGGACCTACGAGCAGTACTTC.

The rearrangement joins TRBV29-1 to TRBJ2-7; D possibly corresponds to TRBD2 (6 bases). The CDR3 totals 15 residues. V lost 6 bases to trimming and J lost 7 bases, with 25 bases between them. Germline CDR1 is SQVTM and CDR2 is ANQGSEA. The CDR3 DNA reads TGCAGCGTGGAGATTCCGATTAAGGGGACTGGTGAGCAGTACTTC. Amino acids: CSVEIPIKGTGEQYF.

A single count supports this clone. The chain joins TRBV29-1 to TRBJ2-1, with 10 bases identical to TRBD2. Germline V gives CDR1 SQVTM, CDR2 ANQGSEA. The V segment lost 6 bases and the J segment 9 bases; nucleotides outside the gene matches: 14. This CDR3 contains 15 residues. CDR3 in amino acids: CSVTEGSGGASEQFF. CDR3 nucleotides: TGCAGCGTCACTGAGGGAAGCGGGGGGGCGAGTGAGCAGTTCTTC.

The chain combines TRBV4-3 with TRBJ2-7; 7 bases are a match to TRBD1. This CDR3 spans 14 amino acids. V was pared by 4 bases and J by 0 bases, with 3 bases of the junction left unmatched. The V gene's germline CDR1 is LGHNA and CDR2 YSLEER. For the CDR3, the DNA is TGCGCCAGCAGCCCCACAGGGGACTCCTACGAGCAGTACTTC. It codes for CASSPTGDSYEQYF.

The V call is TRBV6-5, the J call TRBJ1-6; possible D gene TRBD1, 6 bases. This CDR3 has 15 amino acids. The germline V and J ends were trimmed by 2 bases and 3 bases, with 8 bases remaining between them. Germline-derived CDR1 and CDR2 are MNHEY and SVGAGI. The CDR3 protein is CASSYEGHYNSPLHF. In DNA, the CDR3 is TGTGCCAGCAGTTACGAGGGACACTATAATTCACCCCTCCACTTT.

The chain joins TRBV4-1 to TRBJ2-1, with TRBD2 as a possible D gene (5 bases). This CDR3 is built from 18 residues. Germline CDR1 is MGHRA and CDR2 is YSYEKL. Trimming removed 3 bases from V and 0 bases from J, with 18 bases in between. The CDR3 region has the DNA TGCGCCAGCAGCCATCGGTCGGTGGATGACTACTCCTACAATGAGCAGTTCTTC. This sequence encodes CASSHRSVDDYSYNEQFF.

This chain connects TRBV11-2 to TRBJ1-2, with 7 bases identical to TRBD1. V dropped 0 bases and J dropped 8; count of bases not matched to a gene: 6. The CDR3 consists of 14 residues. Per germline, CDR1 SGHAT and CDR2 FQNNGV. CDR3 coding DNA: TGTGCCAGCAGCTTAGAGACGGACAGGATGGGCTACACCTTC. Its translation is CASSLETDRMGYTF.

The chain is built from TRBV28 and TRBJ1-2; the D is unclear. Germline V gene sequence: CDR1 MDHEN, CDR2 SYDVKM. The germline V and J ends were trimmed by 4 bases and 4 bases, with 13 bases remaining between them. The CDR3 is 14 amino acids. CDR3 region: CASSSYGQRYGYTF. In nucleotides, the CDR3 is TGTGCCAGCAGTTCCTACGGTCAGCGCTATGGCTACACCTTC.

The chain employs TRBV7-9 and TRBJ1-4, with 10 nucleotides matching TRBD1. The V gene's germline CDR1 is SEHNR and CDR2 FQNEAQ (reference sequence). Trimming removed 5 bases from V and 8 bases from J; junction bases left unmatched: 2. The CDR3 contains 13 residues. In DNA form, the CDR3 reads TGTGCCAGCAGCGCGACAGGGGGCGAAAAACTGTTTTTT. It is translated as CASSATGGEKLFF.

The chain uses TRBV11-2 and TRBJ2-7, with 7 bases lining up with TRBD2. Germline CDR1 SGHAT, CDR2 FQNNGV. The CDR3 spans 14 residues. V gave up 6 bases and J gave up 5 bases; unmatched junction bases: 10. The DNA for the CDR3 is TGTGCCAGCAGGTTGGGGAGGGATTCCCACGAGCAGTACTTC. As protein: CASRLGRDSHEQYF.